The clone carrying this T cell receptor (beta chain) has ten or more counts. The CDR3 consists of 17 residues. The V gene end was trimmed by 1 base and the J gene end by 2 bases; junction bases not matched to a gene: 10. Germline CDR1 MGHRA, CDR2 YSYEKL. MiXCR, run by TCRdb on the RT-PCR reads, gives a single entry per CDR3 protein. Of almost 700,000 distinct CDR3 sequences in the sample, 12% to 15% are singletons; the top ten hold 3.6%. The rearrangement joins TRBV4-1 to TRBJ1-1; 7 bases match TRBD1. Material for sequencing was memory CD4+ T cells from blood. This receptor was obtained from a female donor in good health, serving as a healthy control. CDR3 protein: CASSQGGLGTVNTEAFF. CDR3 DNA: TGCGCCAGCAGCCAAGGGGGGTTAGGGACAGTCAACACTGAAGCTTTCTTT.